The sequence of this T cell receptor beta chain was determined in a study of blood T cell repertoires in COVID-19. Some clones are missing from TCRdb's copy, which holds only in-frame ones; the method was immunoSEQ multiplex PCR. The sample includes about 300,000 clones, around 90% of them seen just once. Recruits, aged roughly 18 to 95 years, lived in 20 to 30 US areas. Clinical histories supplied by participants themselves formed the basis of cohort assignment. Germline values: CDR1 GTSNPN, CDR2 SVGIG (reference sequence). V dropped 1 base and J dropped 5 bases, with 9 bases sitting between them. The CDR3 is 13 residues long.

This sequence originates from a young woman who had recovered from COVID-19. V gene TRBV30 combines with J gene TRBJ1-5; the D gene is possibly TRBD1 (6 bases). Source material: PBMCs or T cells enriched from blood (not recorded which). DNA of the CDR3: TGTGCCTGGAGTGCTAACAGGGATCAGCCCCAGCATTTT. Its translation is CAWSANRDQPQHF.